One sample yielded the 30 T cell receptor beta chains listed below, sequenced in a study of radiotherapy plus CTLA-4 blockade in lung cancer. The data were produced by immunoSEQ multiplex PCR, yet TCRdb's version contains in-frame clones alone and is incomplete. Here the sample spans approximately 77,000 clones, roughly four fifths being singletons. The sequencing here drew on peripheral blood, taken from a patient treated with radiotherapy plus ipilimumab. The receptors originated from a human donor with non-small cell lung cancer who had stable disease on radiotherapy plus ipilimumab.

This clone showed up just once. This chain links TRBV6-1 with TRBJ1-2; D call uncertain. CDR1 is MNHNS and CDR2 is SASEGT in the germline V gene. The CDR3 is 13 amino acids. V shed 0 bases and J shed 4 bases, with 6 bases lying between them. CDR3 in DNA: TGTGCCAGCAGTGAAGCTACAGCCTATGGCTACACCTTC. It translates to CASSEATAYGYTF.

This clone has only a few counts. The genes are TRBV19 and TRBJ1-6; TRBD1 matches at 8 bases. This CDR3 region has 16 residues. Germline loops: CDR1 LNHDA, CDR2 SQIVND (reference sequence). The V segment lost 5 bases and the J segment 9 bases; nucleotides outside the gene matches: 12. As DNA, the CDR3 is TGTGCCAGTAGTCCAGGCGGGCGTCAGGGGGCTTCACCCCTCCACTTT. Its translation is CASSPGGRQGASPLHF.

This chain uses TRBV15 with TRBJ2-7; the D gene is possibly TRBD1 (5 bases). CDR1 is LNHNV, CDR2 YYDKDF, per germline (reference sequence). Trimming pared 1 base from V and 5 bases from J, leaving 6 bases between. CDR3 length: 12 residues. CDR3 coding DNA: TGTGCCACCAGCAGAGCAGGGAACGAGCAGTACTTC. Translation: CATSRAGNEQYF.

The chain joins TRBV7-8 to TRBJ1-1; D gene unclear. The CDR3 length is 14 residues. The germline CDR1 and CDR2 sequences are SGHVS and FQNEAQ. V was shortened by 1 base and J by 3 bases, with 9 bases between the two germline ends. The chain's CDR3 is CASSLVTRDTEAFF. The CDR3, as DNA: TGTGCCAGCAGCTTAGTGACTAGGGACACTGAAGCTTTCTTT.

J is TRBJ1-3 and V is TRBV5-1; TRBD1 matches at 11 bases. Trimming removed 2 bases from V and 0 bases from J; junction bases left unmatched: 1. The germline V gene has CDR1 SGHRS and CDR2 YFSETQ. The CDR3 runs 16 residues. The CDR3 DNA sequence: TGCGCCAGCAGCTTCGGGACAGGGGGCTCTGGAAACACCATATATTTT. It encodes CASSFGTGGSGNTIYF.

The rearrangement joins TRBV2 to TRBJ1-2, with 10 positions matching TRBD1. The J segment lost 6 bases and the V segment lost 6 bases, leaving 4 bases of the junction unmatched. The CDR3 sequence is 13 residues long. The germline V gene encodes CDR1 SNHLY and CDR2 FYNNEI. Here the CDR3 reads CASRDRGTNGYTF. CDR3 bases: TGTGCCAGCAGGGACAGGGGGACTAATGGCTACACCTTC.

This clone occurred once. The chain recombines TRBV4-1 with TRBJ2-5, with TRBD1 as a possible D gene (5 bases). V lost 1 base and J 1 base, leaving 10 bases between the germline ends. CDR1 is MGHRA and CDR2 is YSYEKL in the germline V gene. The length of the CDR3 is 15 residues. The CDR3 bases are TGCGCCAGCAGCCAAGGGGCTCAGGGCCAAGAGACCCAGTACTTC. This gives the protein CASSQGAQGQETQYF.

The chain uses TRBV30 and TRBJ1-6; D ambiguous. Germline lookup yields CDR1 GTSNPN and CDR2 SVGIG (reference sequence). The V end lost 2 bases, the J end lost 9 bases, and 8 bases lay between the germline ends. The CDR3 totals 12 residues. The CDR3 nucleotides are TGTGCCTGGAGTCCGCCCTTTTCACCCCTCCACTTT. Translation: CAWSPPFSPLHF.

The rearrangement uses TRBV10-1 and TRBJ2-1; TRBD2 might be the D (6 bases). The CDR3 covers 14 residues. The germline V and J ends were trimmed by 5 bases and 5 bases, with 13 bases remaining between them. Germline CDR1 reads WNHNN; CDR2 reads SYGVQD (reference sequence). The CDR3 loop reads CASSTSPLNNEQFF. As DNA, the CDR3 is TGCGCCAGCAGTACTAGCCCTCTGAACAATGAGCAGTTCTTC.

The chain employs TRBV11-2 and TRBJ2-2; D is tentatively TRBD1 or TRBD2 (6 bases each). Between the trimmed V and J ends, which lost 2 bases and 5 bases, there was a span of 12 bases. The germline V gene encodes CDR1 SGHAT and CDR2 FQNNGV. This CDR3 is built from 15 residues. The CDR3 loop reads CASSLPGAGTGELFF. CDR3 sequence (DNA): TGTGCCAGCAGCTTACCGGGGGCAGGGACCGGGGAGCTGTTTTTT.

The chain combines TRBV2 with TRBJ1-2, with no clear D. The CDR3 runs to 14 residues. Germline CDR1 is SNHLY and CDR2 is FYNNEI. With 2 bases removed from V and 1 base from J, the gap between germline ends came to 8 bases. The CDR3 reads CASSERSLNYGYTF. CDR3 bases: TGTGCCAGCAGTGAAAGGTCACTTAACTATGGCTACACCTTC.

The chain combines TRBV2 with TRBJ1-5; D perhaps matches TRBD1 (5 bases). Trimming shortened V by 1 base and J by 5 bases, and 9 bases separated the two germline ends. From germline, CDR1 is SNHLY and CDR2 FYNNEI. The CDR3 consists of 14 residues. For the CDR3, the DNA is TGTGCCAGCAGTGAAGATCAGGGTTATCAGCCCCAGCATTTT. It is translated as CASSEDQGYQPQHF. The variable domain in full, completed from reference TRBV2 and TRBJ1-5, reads EPEVTQTPSHQVTQMGQEVILRCVPISNHLYFYWYRQILGQKVEFLVSFYNNEISEKSEIFDDQFSVERPDGSNFTLKIRSTKLEDSAMYFCASSEDQGYQPQHFGDGTRLSIL.

The rearrangement links TRBV4-2 to TRBJ2-7, with D uncertain. Trimming pared 5 bases from V and 0 bases from J, leaving 11 bases between. The CDR3 contains 14 residues. Per germline, CDR1 LGHNA and CDR2 YNFKEQ. CDR3 DNA sequence: TGTGCCAGCAGCGAGGCCGGAAGCTCCTACGAGCAGTACTTC. Translated: CASSEAGSSYEQYF.

V usage is TRBV28 and J usage is TRBJ1-2, with D possibly matching TRBD1 (5 bases). V lost 6 bases to trimming and J lost 4 bases, with 18 bases between them. Per germline, CDR1 MDHEN and CDR2 SYDVKM. This CDR3 contains 15 residues. The CDR3 DNA sequence: TGTGCCAGCAGCACCCACCCAGACAGTTCCTATGGCTACACCTTC. Protein product: CASSTHPDSSYGYTF.

To note about this clone: One end of the junction varies from germline; a read error may be responsible. The chain uses TRBV18 and TRBJ1-5; TRBD1 is a possible D gene (5 bases). Looked up from germline, CDR1 is KGHSH and CDR2 is LQKENI. The CDR3 has 16 residues. DNA of the CDR3: TGTGCCAGCTCACTCGCGCCGCACAAGGGGCATCACCCCCAGCATTTT. Translating gives CASSLAPHKGHHPQHF.

The chain couples TRBV5-1 to TRBJ2-3; 10 nucleotides match TRBD1. J was trimmed by 6 bases and V by 5 bases; bases with no gene match: 6. Germline values: CDR1 SGHRS, CDR2 YFSETQ. The CDR3 consists of 14 residues. CDR3 nucleotides: TGCGCCAGCAGACCCGGGACAGGGGATGATACGCAGTATTTT. This gives the protein CASRPGTGDDTQYF.

The DNA of the CDR3 is TGTGCCAGCTTCGGGACAGCCAATCAGCCCCAGCATTTT. Amino acid sequence: CASFGTANQPQHF. J is TRBJ1-5 and V is TRBV28; 7 bases fit TRBD1. The CDR3 sequence is 13 residues long. Trimming removed 8 bases from V and 3 bases from J; junction bases left unmatched: 4. The V gene's germline CDR1 is MDHEN and CDR2 SYDVKM.

V and J are TRBV28 and TRBJ2-3, with D tentatively TRBD2 (7 bases). This CDR3 comprises 16 residues. Germline V lookup: CDR1 MDHEN, CDR2 SYDVKM. V was clipped by 7 bases and J by 2 bases, with 19 bases between them. As DNA, the CDR3 is TGTGCCAGCACCCTTACCTCGGGGGGCTTCACAGATACGCAGTATTTT. Amino acids: CASTLTSGGFTDTQYF.

This clone is labeled as medium-sized. The chain couples TRBV4-1 to TRBJ1-2; D possibly corresponds to TRBD1 (5 bases). Trimming cost V 1 base and J 9 bases, with 12 bases left between them. Germline V gene lookup returns CDR1 MGHRA and CDR2 YSYEKL. This CDR3 region has 13 residues. For the CDR3, the DNA is TGCGCCAGCAGCCAAGCGGGGGGAGAGAGCTACACCTTC. Translation: CASSQAGGESYTF.

In nucleotides, the CDR3 is TGCGCCAGCAGTGAGCCGGACGGCTTGGGGCAGTTCTTC. The encoded protein is CASSEPDGLGQFF. The V gene is TRBV10-2, the J gene TRBJ2-1; D not certain. Germline loops: CDR1 WSHSY, CDR2 SAAADI. The germline V and J ends were trimmed by 2 bases and 12 bases, with 14 bases remaining between them. The CDR3 has 13 residues.

The chain carries TRBV28 and TRBJ2-3; 9 positions match TRBD2. The germline V gene has CDR1 MDHEN and CDR2 SYDVKM. This CDR3 comprises 16 residues. The V and J ends lost 3 bases and 2 bases, in that order; junction bases with no gene match: 6. CDR3 in DNA: TGTGCCAGCAGTTTTCAGCGGGGGGCCCTCACAGATACGCAGTATTTT. Translation gives CASSFQRGALTDTQYF.

The chain is built from TRBV7-2 and TRBJ2-7; D could derive from TRBD1 or TRBD2 (6 bases each). The length of the CDR3 is 14 residues. The germline V and J ends were trimmed by 6 bases and 2 bases, with 14 bases remaining between them. CDR1 and CDR2 (germline): SGHTA, FQGNSA. The CDR3 reads CASSQNGGPYEQYF. DNA for the CDR3: TGTGCCAGCAGTCAAAATGGGGGGCCCTACGAGCAGTACTTC.

The chain is built from TRBV4-2 and TRBJ2-3, with D maybe TRBD2 (5 bases). V lost 0 bases and J lost 8, with 15 bases in between. The CDR3 length is 15 residues. Germline assignment: CDR1 LGHNA and CDR2 YNFKEQ. The CDR3 is CASSQDERDSFTQYF. CDR3 DNA sequence: TGTGCCAGCAGCCAAGATGAACGGGATAGCTTTACGCAGTATTTT.

This chain joins TRBV28 and TRBJ1-4; TRBD1 might be the D (5 bases). The germline gives CDR1 MDHEN, CDR2 SYDVKM. V lost 5 bases and J 10 bases, leaving 20 bases between the germline ends. The length of the CDR3 is 15 residues. This chain's CDR3 is CASSPTPGRLGKLFF. CDR3 sequence (DNA): TGTGCCAGCAGTCCCACCCCGGGACGGCTAGGAAAACTGTTTTTT.

V is TRBV7-9 and J is TRBJ2-1; D gene uncertain. The CDR3 runs 14 residues. CDR1 is SEHNR, CDR2 FQNEAQ, per germline (reference sequence). Trimming removed 6 bases at V and 4 bases at J, with 13 bases between. The CDR3 spells CASSSSVRYNEQFF. Written as DNA, the CDR3 is TGTGCCAGCAGTTCCTCGGTGAGATACAATGAGCAGTTCTTC.

The chain uses TRBV11-2 and TRBJ2-1, with 13 positions matching TRBD2. The CDR3 extends over 16 amino acids. V dropped 5 bases and J dropped 4; count of bases not matched to a gene: 5. Germline CDR1 is SGHAT and CDR2 is FQNNGV. CDR3 nucleotide sequence: TGTGCCAGCAGCGTACTAGCGGGAGGGCGGTACAATGAGCAGTTCTTC. Translated: CASSVLAGGRYNEQFF.

The chain links TRBV9 to TRBJ2-3, with 7 bases fitting TRBD1. This CDR3 comprises 14 residues. The germline V gene has CDR1 SGDLS and CDR2 YYNGEE. V lost 5 bases to trimming and J lost 5 bases; unmatched junction nucleotides: 8. DNA for the CDR3: TGTGCCAGCAGTTCGACAGGGAATTTAGATACGCAGTATTTT. It codes for CASSSTGNLDTQYF.

The CDR3 here is CASSPRERHETQYF. The CDR3 region has the DNA TGTGCCAGCTCACCACGGGAGCGCCATGAGACCCAGTACTTC. V is TRBV18 and J is TRBJ2-5, with a weak D call TRBD2 (5 bases). CDR1 KGHSH and CDR2 LQKENI come from the germline V gene. V was cut by 1 base and J by 5 bases, with 11 bases left in between. The CDR3 has 14 residues. Together with reference TRBV18 and TRBJ2-5, the CDR3 gives the full variable domain: NAGVMQNPRHLVRRRGQEARLRCSPMKGHSHVYWYRQLPEEGLKFMVYLQKENIIDESGMPKERFSAEFPKEGPSILRIQQVVRGDSAAYFCASSPRERHETQYFGPGTRLLVL.

The rearrangement links TRBV30 to TRBJ2-1; 13 positions match TRBD2. Germline trimming cut 1 base from V and 3 bases from J; bases unmatched to any gene: 6. Per germline, CDR1 GTSNPN and CDR2 SVGIG (reference sequence). The CDR3 is 17 amino acids. The CDR3 DNA reads as TGTGCCTGGAGTGCAAGCCGACTAGCGGGGGGCTACAATGAGCAGTTCTTC. It specifies CAWSASRLAGGYNEQFF.

This rearrangement joins TRBV7-9 to TRBJ2-1; D is unclear. V dropped 1 base and J dropped 7 bases, with 14 bases sitting between them. Germline V gene sequence: CDR1 SEHNR, CDR2 FQNEAQ (reference sequence). The CDR3 loop spans 15 amino acids. The CDR3 is CASSLVVGDGNEQFF. The CDR3 region has the DNA TGTGCCAGCAGCTTAGTCGTCGGAGACGGGAATGAGCAGTTCTTC.